This is a list of T cell receptor beta chains from one sample in a study of blood T cell repertoires in COVID-19. The repertoire was sequenced with immunoSEQ multiplex PCR; TCRdb's copy has only in-frame clones and lacks some. There are a few hundred thousand clones in the sample; roughly 80% occur only once, and roughly 1.3% lies in the top ten. The specimen was PBMCs or T cells enriched from blood (not recorded which). Source of these receptors: a woman in her forties with acute COVID-19. CDR3s include the opening cysteine and the closing phenylalanine or tryptophan. D genes are given only for firm matches. Clone size is stated in some rows and not others, as once, few, many or a class when expanded.

TGCGCCAGCAGCCATTCAGGAGGAAACACCATATATTTT	CASSHSGGNTIYF	-	13	-	TRBV4-1	TRBJ1-3
TGTGCCAGCAGCTTCAGTTCATTTCGGGGACAGTTCGGGGGAGAGACCCAGTACTTC	CASSFSSFRGQFGGETQYF	-	19	-	TRBV7-2	TRBJ2-5
TGTGCCACCACCGAGGGACAGGGGAACACTGAAGCTTTCTTT	CATTEGQGNTEAFF	TRBD1	14	-	TRBV15	TRBJ1-1
TGTGCCAGCAGTGGGGACAGGGACTCTGGGGCCAACGTCCTGACTTTC	CASSGDRDSGANVLTF	TRBD1	16	-	TRBV6-4	TRBJ2-6
TGTGCCAGCAGTGAACGGGGGGGGGACAACTACGAGCAGTACTTC	CASSERGGDNYEQYF	TRBD2	15	-	TRBV6-1	TRBJ2-7
TGTGCCAGCTCACCGACGGGACAGCCCTACGAGCAGTACTTC	CASSPTGQPYEQYF	TRBD1	14	-	TRBV18	TRBJ2-7
TGTGCCAGCAGCACCTACTATTCAGGGGACCACTATGGCTACACCTTC	CASSTYYSGDHYGYTF	-	16	-	TRBV7-2	TRBJ1-2
TGTGCCAGCAGCTACCGGGAGGTTAACTATGGCTACACCTTC	CASSYREVNYGYTF	-	14	-	TRBV5-5	TRBJ1-2
TGTGCCACCCAGACAGGGGGCGAGACCCAGTACTTC	CATQTGGETQYF	TRBD1	12	-	TRBV10-3	TRBJ2-5
TGTGCCAGCAGTTTAAGAGGGACAGGGGGAGATACGCAGTATTTT	CASSLRGTGGDTQYF	TRBD1	15	-	TRBV28	TRBJ2-3
TGTGCCAGCAGCGACGATCTAGAGGGTGGGCGAGGTAGCCAGTACTTC	CASSDDLEGGRGSQYF	-	16	-	TRBV7-9	TRBJ2-5
TGTGCCGTGGGCAGCTCCTACGAGCAGTACTTC	CAVGSSYEQYF	-	11	few	TRBV28	TRBJ2-7
TGTGCCAGCAGTGAATCCATCGGGGTCACTGAAGCTTTCTTT	CASSESIGVTEAFF	-	14	few	TRBV2	TRBJ1-1
TGTGCCAGCAGCTCTCAGGGGTGGGAGACCCAGTACTTC	CASSSQGWETQYF	-	13	-	TRBV7-9	TRBJ2-5
TGCGCCAGCAGCGGGGGGACAGGGAGGGGAACCTACGAGCAGTACTTC	CASSGGTGRGTYEQYF	TRBD1	16	-	TRBV5-1	TRBJ2-7
TGTGCCAGCAGCCCTTCGTACTATGGCTACACCTTC	CASSPSYYGYTF	-	12	few	TRBV14	TRBJ1-2
TGTGCCAGTAGTAACCTTGCGGGGCATGATACGCAGTATTTT	CASSNLAGHDTQYF	-	14	-	TRBV19	TRBJ2-3
TGTGCCAGCAGCCAAGAACTAGCCCGCGGGCAGTTCTTC	CASSQELARGQFF	-	13	-	TRBV14	TRBJ2-1
TGTGCCAGCAGTTTCACAGGGAATCAGCCCCAGCATTTT	CASSFTGNQPQHF	-	13	-	TRBV27	TRBJ1-5
TGCGCCAGCAGCACCGGGACAGGGAAGGACCCTAACTATGGCTACACCTTC	CASSTGTGKDPNYGYTF	TRBD1	17	-	TRBV5-1	TRBJ1-2
TGTGCCAGTAGAAGGGGCAGCCAAGAGACCCAGTACTTC	CASRRGSQETQYF	-	13	-	TRBV19	TRBJ2-5
TGCGCCAGCAGCAGCCCCGGGACTAGCGGGCTCGGGGAGCTGTTTTTT	CASSSPGTSGLGELFF	TRBD2	16	-	TRBV5-1	TRBJ2-2
TGTGCCAGCAGTGACTCAACAGGGAGGGTTTCACCCCTCCACTTT	CASSDSTGRVSPLHF	-	15	once	TRBV6-4	TRBJ1-6
TGTGCCAGTAGTATCCTCTCGCAGGACTATAGCAATCAGCCCCAGCATTTT	CASSILSQDYSNQPQHF	-	17	-	TRBV19	TRBJ1-5
TGTGCCAGCAGTGGACAGGGAAACTCTGGGGCCAACGTCCTGACTTTC	CASSGQGNSGANVLTF	TRBD1	16	-	TRBV6-2/TRBV6-3	TRBJ2-6
TGTGCCAGCAGCTTAGTTTTGTCGGGATTGAAAGGCTACACCTTC	CASSLVLSGLKGYTF	-	15	-	TRBV7-2	TRBJ1-2
TGTGCCAGCAGCTTACAGGGGTGGGGTTCACCCCTCCACTTT	CASSLQGWGSPLHF	TRBD1	14	-	TRBV5-4	TRBJ1-6
TGTGCCAGCAGTTACTCGAGTCCCGGGGAGCTGTTTTTT	CASSYSSPGELFF	-	13	-	TRBV6-2/TRBV6-3	TRBJ2-2
TGTGCCAGCAGCGTAGCCCTAGCGGGAGTTGGGTTGTTCTTC	CASSVALAGVGLFF	TRBD2	14	-	TRBV9	TRBJ2-1
TGTGCCAGCTCACTCGACAGGACCTCTGGAAACACCATATATTTT	CASSLDRTSGNTIYF	-	15	few	TRBV18	TRBJ1-3
TGCAGCGTTGCGCGACAGAACACAGATACGCAGTATTTT	CSVARQNTDTQYF	-	13	-	TRBV29-1	TRBJ2-3
TGTGCCAGCAGTCCCTGGAGAAACGAGCAGTACTTC	CASSPWRNEQYF	-	12	few	TRBV2	TRBJ2-7
TGTGCCAGTAGTCGGACAGGGGAAGAGACCCAGTACTTC	CASSRTGEETQYF	TRBD1	13	-	TRBV19	TRBJ2-5